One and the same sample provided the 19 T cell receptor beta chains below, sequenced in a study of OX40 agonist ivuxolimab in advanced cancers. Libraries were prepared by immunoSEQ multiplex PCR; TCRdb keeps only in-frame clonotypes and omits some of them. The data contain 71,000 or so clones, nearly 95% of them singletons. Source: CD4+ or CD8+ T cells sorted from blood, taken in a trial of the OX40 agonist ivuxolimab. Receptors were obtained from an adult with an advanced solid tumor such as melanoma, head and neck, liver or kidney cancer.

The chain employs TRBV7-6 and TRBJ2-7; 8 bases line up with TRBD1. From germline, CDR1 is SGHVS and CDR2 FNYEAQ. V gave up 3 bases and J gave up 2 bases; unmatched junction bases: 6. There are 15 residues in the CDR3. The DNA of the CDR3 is TGTGCCAGCAGCTTGGAGGACAGGGCCCCCTACGAGCAGTACTTC. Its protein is CASSLEDRAPYEQYF.

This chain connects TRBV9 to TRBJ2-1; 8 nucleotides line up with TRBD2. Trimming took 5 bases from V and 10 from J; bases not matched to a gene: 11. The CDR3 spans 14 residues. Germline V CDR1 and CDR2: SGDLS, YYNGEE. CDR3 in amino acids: CASSFGRGAKEQFF. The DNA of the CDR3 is TGTGCCAGCAGTTTTGGGCGGGGGGCTAAGGAGCAGTTCTTC.

The CDR3 DNA reads TGTGCCAGCAGCTCGGGACAGGGGGTCGGTGTGAATTCACCCCTCCACTTT. Its translation: CASSSGQGVGVNSPLHF. V is TRBV5-4 and J is TRBJ1-6, with 11 bases fitting TRBD1. The CDR3 spans 17 residues. The V segment lost 3 bases and the J segment 7 bases; nucleotides outside the gene matches: 9. CDR1 SGHNT and CDR2 YYREEE come from the germline V gene (reference sequence).

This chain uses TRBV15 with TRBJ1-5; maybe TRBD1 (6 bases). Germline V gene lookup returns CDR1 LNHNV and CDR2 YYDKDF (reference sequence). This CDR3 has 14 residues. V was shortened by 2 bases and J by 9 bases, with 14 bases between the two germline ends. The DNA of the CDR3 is TGTGCCACCAGCAGATTTTCCCAGGGGACGCCCCAGCATTTT. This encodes CATSRFSQGTPQHF.

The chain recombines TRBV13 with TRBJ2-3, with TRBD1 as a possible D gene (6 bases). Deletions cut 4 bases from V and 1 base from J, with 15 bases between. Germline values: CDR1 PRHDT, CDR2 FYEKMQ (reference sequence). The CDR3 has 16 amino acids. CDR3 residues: CASSSRGPRGTDTQYF. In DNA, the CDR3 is TGTGCCAGCAGCTCCAGGGGACCCCGGGGCACAGATACGCAGTATTTT.

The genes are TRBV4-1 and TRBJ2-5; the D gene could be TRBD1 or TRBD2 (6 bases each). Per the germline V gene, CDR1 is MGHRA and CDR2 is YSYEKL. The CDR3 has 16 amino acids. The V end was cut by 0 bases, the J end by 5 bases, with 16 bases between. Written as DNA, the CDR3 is TGCGCCAGCAGCCAAGATAAACAGGGAGGATGGGAGACCCAGTACTTC. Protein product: CASSQDKQGGWETQYF.

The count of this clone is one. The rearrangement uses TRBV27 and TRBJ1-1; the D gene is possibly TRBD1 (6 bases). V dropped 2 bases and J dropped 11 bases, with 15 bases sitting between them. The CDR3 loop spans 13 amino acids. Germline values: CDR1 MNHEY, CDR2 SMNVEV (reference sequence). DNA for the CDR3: TGTGCCAGCAGTTTAGCCCCTGGGGGGCGGGCTTTCTTT. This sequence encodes CASSLAPGGRAFF.

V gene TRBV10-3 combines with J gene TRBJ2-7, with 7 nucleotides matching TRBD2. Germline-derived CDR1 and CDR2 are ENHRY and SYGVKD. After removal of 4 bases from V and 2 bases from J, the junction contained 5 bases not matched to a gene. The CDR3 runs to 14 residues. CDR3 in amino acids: CAISGGSSPYEQYF. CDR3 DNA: TGTGCCATCAGTGGCGGGAGTTCCCCCTACGAGCAGTACTTC.

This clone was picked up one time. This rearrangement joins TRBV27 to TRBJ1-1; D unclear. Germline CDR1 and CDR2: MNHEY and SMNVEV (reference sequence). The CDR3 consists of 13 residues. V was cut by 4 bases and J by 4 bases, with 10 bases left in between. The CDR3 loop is CASSYGSTTEAFF. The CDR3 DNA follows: TGTGCCAGCAGTTATGGGTCGACCACTGAAGCTTTCTTT.

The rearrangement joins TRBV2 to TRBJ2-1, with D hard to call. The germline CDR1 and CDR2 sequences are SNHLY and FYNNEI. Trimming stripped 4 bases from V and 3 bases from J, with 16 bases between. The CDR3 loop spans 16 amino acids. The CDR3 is CASSGAKGGVYNEQFF. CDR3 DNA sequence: TGTGCCAGCAGTGGAGCAAAAGGCGGCGTCTACAATGAGCAGTTCTTC. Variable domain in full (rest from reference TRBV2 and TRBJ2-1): EPEVTQTPSHQVTQMGQEVILRCVPISNHLYFYWYRQILGQKVEFLVSFYNNEISEKSEIFDDQFSVERPDGSNFTLKIRSTKLEDSAMYFCASSGAKGGVYNEQFFGPGTRLTVL.

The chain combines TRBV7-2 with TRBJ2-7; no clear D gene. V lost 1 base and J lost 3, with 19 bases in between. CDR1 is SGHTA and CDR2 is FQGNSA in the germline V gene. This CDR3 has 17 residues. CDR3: CASSLVGLAGTFYEQYF. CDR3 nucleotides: TGTGCCAGCAGCTTAGTCGGGTTAGCCGGAACCTTCTACGAGCAGTACTTC.

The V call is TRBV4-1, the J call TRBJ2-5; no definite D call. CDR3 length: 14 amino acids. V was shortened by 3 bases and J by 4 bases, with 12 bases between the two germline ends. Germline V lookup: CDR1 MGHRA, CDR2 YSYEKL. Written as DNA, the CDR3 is TGCGCCAGCAGCCATGGAAGAACCGGAGAGACCCAGTACTTC. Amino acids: CASSHGRTGETQYF.

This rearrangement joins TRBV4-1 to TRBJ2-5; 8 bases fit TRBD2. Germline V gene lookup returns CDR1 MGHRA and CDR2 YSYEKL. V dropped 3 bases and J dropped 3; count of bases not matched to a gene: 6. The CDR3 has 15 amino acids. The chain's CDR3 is CASSHYIAGKETQYF. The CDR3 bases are TGCGCCAGCAGCCACTACATAGCGGGGAAAGAGACCCAGTACTTC.

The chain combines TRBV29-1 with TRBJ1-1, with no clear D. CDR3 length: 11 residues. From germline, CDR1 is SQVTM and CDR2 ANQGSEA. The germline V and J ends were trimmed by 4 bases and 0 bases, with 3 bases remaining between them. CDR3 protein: CSVVLNTEAFF. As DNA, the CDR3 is TGCAGCGTTGTACTGAACACTGAAGCTTTCTTT. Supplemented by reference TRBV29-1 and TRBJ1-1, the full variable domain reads SAVISQKPSRDICQRGTSLTIQCQVDSQVTMMFWYRQQPGQSLTLIATANQGSEATYESGFVIDKFPISRPNLTFSTLTVSNMSPEDSSIYLCSVVLNTEAFFGQGTRLTVV.

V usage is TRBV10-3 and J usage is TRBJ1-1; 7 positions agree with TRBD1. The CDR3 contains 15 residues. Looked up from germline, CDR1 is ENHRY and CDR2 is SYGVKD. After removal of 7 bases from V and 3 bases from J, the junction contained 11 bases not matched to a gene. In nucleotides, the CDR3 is TGTGCCATCAATCCAGGGGGTCGGTCGTACACTGAAGCTTTCTTT. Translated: CAINPGGRSYTEAFF.

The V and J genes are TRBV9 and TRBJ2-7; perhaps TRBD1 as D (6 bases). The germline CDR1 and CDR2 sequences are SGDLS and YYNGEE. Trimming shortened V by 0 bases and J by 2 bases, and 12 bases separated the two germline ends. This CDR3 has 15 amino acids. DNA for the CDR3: TGTGCCAGCAGCGTAGAGGCAGGGGACCCCTACGAGCAGTACTTC. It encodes CASSVEAGDPYEQYF. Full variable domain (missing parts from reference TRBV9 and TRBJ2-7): DSGVTQTPKHLITATGQRVTLRCSPRSGDLSVYWYQQSLDQGLQFLIQYYNGEERAKGNILERFSAQQFPDLHSELNLSSLELGDSALYFCASSVEAGDPYEQYFGPGTRLTVT.

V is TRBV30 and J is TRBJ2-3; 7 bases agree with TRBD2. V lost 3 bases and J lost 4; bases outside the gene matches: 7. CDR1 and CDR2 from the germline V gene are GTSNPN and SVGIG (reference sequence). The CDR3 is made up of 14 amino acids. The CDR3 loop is CAWSRVGGSDTQYF. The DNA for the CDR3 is TGTGCCTGGAGCCGGGTGGGAGGGTCAGATACGCAGTATTTT.

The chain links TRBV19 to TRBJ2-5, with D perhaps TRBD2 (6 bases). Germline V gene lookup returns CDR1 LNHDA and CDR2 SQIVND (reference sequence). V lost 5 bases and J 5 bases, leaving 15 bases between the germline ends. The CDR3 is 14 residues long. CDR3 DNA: TGTGCCAGTAGTCCAGGCGGGGTAGTGGAGACCCAGTACTTC. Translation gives CASSPGGVVETQYF. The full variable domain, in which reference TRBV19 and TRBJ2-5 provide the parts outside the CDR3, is DGGITQSPKYLFRKEGQNVTLSCEQNLNHDAMYWYRQDPGQGLRLIYYSQIVNDFQKGDIAEGYSVSREKKESFPLTVTSAQKNPTAFYLCASSPGGVVETQYFGPGTRLLVL.

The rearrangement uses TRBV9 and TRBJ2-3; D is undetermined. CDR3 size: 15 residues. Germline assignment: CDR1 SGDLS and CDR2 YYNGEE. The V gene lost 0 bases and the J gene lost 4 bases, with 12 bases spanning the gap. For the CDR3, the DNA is TGTGCCAGCAGCGTAGATGTGGGTCTACCAGATACGCAGTATTTT. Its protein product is CASSVDVGLPDTQYF.